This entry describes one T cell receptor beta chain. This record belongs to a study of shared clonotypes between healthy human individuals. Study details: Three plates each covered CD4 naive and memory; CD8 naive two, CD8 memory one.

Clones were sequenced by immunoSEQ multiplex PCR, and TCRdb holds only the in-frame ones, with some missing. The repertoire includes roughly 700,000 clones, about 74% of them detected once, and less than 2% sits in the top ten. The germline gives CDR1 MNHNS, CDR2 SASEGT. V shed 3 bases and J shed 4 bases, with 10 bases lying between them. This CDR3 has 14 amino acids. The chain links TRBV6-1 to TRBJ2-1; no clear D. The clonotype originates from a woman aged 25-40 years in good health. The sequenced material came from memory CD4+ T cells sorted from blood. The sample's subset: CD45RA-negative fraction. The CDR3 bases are TGTGCCAGCAGTGAGTCACCGCCGTACAATGAGCAGTTCTTC. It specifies CASSESPPYNEQFF.